This T cell receptor (beta chain) comes out of a study of blood T cell repertoires in COVID-19. Across the study: Whether acute or convalescent, the COVID-19 samples came from the United States, Italy and Spain.

Authors' analysis steps: The authors estimated nucleated cell counts from reference gene primer amplification. Only in-frame clones appear in the TCRdb table, and some are missing; sequencing was by immunoSEQ multiplex PCR. The V and J calls and clone size come from that table; D and trimming were worked out from the DNA. Here the sample spans 200,000 to 300,000 clones, about nine tenths being singletons. Study members were between 18 and 89 years old and lived in roughly 24 US regions. Cohort placement rested on clinical history that participants reported themselves. The CDR3 consists of 14 residues. Germline CDR1 reads SGDLS; CDR2 reads YYNGEE. V lost 0 bases to trimming and J lost 6 bases, with 13 bases between them.

This TCR was sampled from a woman between 40 and 55 years old with acute COVID-19. The chain links TRBV9 to TRBJ2-7, with D possibly matching TRBD2 (5 bases). The sample comprised PBMCs or T cells enriched from blood (not recorded which). The CDR3 region is CASSVGELVGEQYF. The CDR3 DNA reads TGTGCCAGCAGCGTAGGGGAGTTAGTCGGCGAGCAGTACTTC.